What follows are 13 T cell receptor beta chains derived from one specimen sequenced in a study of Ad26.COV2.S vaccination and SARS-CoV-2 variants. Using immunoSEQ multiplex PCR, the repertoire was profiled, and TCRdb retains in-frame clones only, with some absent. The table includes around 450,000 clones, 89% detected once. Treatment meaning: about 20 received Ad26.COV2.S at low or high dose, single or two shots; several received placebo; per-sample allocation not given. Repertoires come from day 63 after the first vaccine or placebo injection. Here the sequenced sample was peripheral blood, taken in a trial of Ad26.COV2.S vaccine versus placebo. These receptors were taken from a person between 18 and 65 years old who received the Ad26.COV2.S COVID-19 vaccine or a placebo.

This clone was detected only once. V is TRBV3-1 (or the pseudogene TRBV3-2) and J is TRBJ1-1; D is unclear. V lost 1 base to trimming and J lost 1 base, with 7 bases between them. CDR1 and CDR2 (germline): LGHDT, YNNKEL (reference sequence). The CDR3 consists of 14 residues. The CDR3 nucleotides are TGTGCCAGCAGCCAAGTCGGCCCGAACACTGAAGCTTTCTTT. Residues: CASSQVGPNTEAFF.

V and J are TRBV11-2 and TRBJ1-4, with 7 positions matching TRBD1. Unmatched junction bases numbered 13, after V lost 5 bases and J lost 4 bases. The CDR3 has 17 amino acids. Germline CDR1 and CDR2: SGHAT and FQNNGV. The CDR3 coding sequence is TGTGCCAGCAGCACCTATGCTGGGGGACAGCTTAATGAAAAACTGTTTTTT. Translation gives CASSTYAGGQLNEKLFF.

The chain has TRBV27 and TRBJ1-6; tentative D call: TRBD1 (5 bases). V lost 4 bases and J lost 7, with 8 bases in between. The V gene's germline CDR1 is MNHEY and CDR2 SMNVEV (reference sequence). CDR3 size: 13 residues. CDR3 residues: CASSSGGNSPLHF. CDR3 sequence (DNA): TGTGCCAGCAGTTCGGGGGGGAATTCACCCCTCCACTTT.

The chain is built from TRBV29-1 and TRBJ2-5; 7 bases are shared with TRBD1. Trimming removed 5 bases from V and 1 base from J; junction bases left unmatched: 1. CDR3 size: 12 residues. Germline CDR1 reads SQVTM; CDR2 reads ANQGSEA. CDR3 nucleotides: TGCAGCGTTTGGGACAGCCAAGAGACCCAGTACTTC. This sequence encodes CSVWDSQETQYF.

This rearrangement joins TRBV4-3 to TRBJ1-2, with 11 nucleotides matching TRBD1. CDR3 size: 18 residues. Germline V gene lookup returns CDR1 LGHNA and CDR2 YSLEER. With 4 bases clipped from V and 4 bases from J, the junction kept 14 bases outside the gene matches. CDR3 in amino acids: CASSPGWDRGALGYGYTF. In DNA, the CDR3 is TGCGCCAGCAGCCCAGGGTGGGACAGGGGGGCTTTGGGCTATGGCTACACCTTC.

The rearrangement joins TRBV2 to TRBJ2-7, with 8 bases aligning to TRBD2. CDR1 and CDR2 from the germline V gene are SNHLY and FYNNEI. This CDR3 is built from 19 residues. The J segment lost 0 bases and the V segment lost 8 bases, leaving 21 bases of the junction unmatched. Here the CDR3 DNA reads TGTGCCAGCTCTTTGAGAGGAGCGGGGGCGGGCCTTAGCTCCTACGAGCAGTACTTC. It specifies CASSLRGAGAGLSSYEQYF.

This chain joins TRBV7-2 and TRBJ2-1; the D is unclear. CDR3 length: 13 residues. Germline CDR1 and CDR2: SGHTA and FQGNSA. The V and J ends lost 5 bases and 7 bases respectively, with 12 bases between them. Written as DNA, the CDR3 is TGTGCCAGCAGCCCCGGGCTTGTTAATGAGCAGTTCTTC. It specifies CASSPGLVNEQFF.

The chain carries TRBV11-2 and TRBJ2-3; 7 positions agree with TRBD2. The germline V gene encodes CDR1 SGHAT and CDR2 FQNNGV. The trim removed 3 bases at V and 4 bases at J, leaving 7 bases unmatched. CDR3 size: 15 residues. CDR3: CASSFAGAGADTQYF. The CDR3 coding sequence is TGTGCCAGCAGCTTCGCGGGAGCAGGAGCAGATACGCAGTATTTT.

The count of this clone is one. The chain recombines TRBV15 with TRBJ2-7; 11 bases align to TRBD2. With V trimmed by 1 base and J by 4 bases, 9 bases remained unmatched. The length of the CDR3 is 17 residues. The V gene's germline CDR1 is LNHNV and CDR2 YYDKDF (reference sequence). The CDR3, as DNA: TGTGCCACCAGCAGAGCACTCACTAGCGGGAGTATTTACGAGCAGTACTTC. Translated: CATSRALTSGSIYEQYF.

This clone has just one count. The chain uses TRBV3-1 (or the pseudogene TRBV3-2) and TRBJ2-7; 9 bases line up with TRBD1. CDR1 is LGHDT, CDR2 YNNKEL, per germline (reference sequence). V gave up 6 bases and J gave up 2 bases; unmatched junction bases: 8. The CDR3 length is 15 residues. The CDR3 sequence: CASRRAGTGTYEQYF. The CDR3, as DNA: TGTGCCAGCAGACGCGCCGGGACAGGGACCTACGAGCAGTACTTC.

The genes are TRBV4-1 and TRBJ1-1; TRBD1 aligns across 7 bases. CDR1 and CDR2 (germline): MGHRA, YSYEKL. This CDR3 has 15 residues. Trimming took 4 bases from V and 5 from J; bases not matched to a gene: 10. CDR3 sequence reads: CASSPYQGGVTEAFF. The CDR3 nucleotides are TGCGCCAGCAGCCCCTACCAGGGGGGAGTGACTGAAGCTTTCTTT.

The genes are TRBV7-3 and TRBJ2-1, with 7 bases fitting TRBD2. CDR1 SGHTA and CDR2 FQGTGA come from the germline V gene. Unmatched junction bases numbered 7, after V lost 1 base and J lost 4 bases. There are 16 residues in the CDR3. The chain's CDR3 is CASSLNAAGSYNEQFF. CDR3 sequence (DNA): TGTGCCAGCAGCTTAAATGCAGCGGGGAGTTACAATGAGCAGTTCTTC.

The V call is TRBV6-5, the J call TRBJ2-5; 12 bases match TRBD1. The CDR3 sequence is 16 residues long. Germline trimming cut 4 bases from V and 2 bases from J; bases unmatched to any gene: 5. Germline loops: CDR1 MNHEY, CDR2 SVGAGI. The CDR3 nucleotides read TGTGCCAGCAGTTCCCGGGACAGGGGGCCTCAAGAGACCCAGTACTTC. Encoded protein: CASSSRDRGPQETQYF.